This T cell receptor beta chain was profiled in a study of blood T cell repertoires in COVID-19. Study summary: There were acute and convalescent COVID-19 samples, and they came from the United States, Italy and Spain.

In its sample, this clone was seen once. Original data processing: Scientists estimated how many nucleated cells there were by amplifying reference gene primers. Assay: immunoSEQ multiplex PCR; the TCRdb copy retains only in-frame clones and omits some. The V and J calls and clone size were taken over from that table, and D and trimming were inferred from the DNA. This repertoire shows 70,000 to 75,000 clones, 90% found once; its top ten account for about a tenth. This CDR3 comprises 14 residues. V lost 3 bases and J lost 7; bases outside the gene matches: 7. The germline CDR1 and CDR2 sequences are KGHSH and LQKENI.

This clonotype originated in a human donor in a cohort sampled during active COVID-19. Sequenced: peripheral blood. J is TRBJ2-7 and V is TRBV18, with 9 bases fitting TRBD2. CDR3 in amino acids: CASSPPSGTREQYF. CDR3 DNA: TGTGCCAGCTCACCCCCTAGCGGGACTCGAGAGCAGTACTTC.